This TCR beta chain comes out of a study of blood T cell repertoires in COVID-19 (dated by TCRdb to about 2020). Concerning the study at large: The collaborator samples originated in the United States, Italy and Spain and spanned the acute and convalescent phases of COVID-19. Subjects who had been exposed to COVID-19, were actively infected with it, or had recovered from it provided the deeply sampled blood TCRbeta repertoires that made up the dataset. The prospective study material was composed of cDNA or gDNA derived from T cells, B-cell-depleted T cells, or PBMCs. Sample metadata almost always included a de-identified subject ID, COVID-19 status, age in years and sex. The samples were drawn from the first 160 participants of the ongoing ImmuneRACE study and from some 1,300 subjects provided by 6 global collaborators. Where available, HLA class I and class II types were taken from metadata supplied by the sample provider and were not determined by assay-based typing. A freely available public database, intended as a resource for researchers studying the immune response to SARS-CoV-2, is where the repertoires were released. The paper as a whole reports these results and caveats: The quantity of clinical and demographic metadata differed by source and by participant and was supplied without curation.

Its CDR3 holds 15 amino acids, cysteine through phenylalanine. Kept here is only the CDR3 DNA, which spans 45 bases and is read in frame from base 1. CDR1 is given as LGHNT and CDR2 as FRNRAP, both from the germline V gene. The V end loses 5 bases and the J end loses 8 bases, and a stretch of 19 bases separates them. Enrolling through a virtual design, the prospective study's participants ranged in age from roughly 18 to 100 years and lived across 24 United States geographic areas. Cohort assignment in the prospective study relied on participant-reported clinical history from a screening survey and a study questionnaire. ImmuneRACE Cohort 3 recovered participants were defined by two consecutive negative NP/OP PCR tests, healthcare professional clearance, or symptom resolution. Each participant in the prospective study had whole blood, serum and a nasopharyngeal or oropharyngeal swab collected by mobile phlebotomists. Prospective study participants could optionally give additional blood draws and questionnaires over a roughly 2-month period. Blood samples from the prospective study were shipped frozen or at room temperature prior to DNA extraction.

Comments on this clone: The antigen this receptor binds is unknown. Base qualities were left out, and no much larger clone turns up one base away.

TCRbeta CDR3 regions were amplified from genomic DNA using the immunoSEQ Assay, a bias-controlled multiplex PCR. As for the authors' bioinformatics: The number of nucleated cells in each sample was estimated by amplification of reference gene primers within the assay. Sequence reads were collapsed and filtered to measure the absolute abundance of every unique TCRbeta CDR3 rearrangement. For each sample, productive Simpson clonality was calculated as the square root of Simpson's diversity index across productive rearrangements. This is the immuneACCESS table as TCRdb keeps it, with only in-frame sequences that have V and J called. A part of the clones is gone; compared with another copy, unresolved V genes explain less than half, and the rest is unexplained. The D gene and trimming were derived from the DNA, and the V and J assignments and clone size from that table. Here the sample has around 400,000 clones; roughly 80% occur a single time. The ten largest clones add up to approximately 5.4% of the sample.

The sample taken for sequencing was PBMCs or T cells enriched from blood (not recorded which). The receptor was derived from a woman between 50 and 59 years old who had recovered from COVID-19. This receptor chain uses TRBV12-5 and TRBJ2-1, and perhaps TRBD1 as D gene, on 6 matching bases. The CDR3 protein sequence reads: CASGNGPNRVDEQFF. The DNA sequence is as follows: TGTGCTAGTGGTAACGGCCCCAACAGGGTCGATGAGCAGTTCTTC.